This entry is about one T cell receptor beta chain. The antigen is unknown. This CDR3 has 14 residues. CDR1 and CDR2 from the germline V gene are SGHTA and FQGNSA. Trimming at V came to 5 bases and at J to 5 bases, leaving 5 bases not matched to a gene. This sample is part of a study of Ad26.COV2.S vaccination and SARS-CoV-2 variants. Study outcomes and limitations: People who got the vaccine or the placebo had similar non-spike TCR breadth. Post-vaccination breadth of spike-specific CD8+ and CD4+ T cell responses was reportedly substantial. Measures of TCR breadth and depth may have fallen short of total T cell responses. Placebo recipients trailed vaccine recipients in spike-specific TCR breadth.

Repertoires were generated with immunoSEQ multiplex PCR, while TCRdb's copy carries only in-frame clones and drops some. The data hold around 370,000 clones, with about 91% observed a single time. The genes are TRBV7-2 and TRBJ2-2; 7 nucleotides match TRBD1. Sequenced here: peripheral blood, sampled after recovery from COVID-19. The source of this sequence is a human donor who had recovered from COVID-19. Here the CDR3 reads CASSPGGQTGELFF. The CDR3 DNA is TGTGCCAGCAGCCCAGGGGGACAGACCGGGGAGCTGTTTTTT. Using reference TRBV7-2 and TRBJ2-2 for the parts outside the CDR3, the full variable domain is GAGVSQSPSNKVTEKGKDVELRCDPISGHTALYWYRQSLGQGLEFLIYFQGNSAPDKSGLPSDRFSAERTGGSVSTLTIQRTQQEDSAVYLCASSPGGQTGELFFGEGSRLTVL.